This T cell receptor beta chain was observed in a study of CD8+ T cells in alopecia areata. Study-level information: Tofacitinib treatment spanned 6 to 18 months, with 6 months off drug afterward. Study conclusions and caveats: TCR sharing was clearer in mice than between patients, perhaps partly owing to patient HLA diversity. In scalp and blood, many expanded lesional clones persisted during tofacitinib.

On this clone: Its antigen is not identified.

The germline gives CDR1 SQVTM, CDR2 ANQGSEA. The CDR3 is 18 residues long. The germline V and J ends were trimmed by 1 base and 2 bases, with 22 bases remaining between them. Sample treatment: oral pan-JAK inhibitor, 5-10 mg twice daily. cDNA prepared by RNA extraction and subsequent reverse transcription served as the template for sequencing. Assay: immunoSEQ multiplex PCR; the TCRdb copy retains only in-frame clones and omits some. The repertoire holds approximately 180,000 clones, roughly 53% seen once, with more than 10% in the top ten. The sample consisted of CD8+ T cells sorted from blood, taken at week 24, from a patient treated with tofacitinib. This sequence originates from a human donor with alopecia areata. The chain uses TRBV29-1 and TRBJ2-3; D might be TRBD2 (5 bases). CDR3 DNA: TGCAGCGTTGAAGGCGGAAGCGGTACGGATAGGAACACAGATACGCAGTATTTT. Its protein is CSVEGGSGTDRNTDTQYF.